Listed below are T cell receptor beta chains from one sample, sequenced in a study of shared clonotypes between healthy human individuals. Generated by immunoSEQ multiplex PCR, the TCRdb table keeps only in-frame clones and is missing some. Of 2,500,000 or so clones in the sample, more than 90% were seen once. What was sequenced was naive CD4+ T cells sorted from blood. These receptors came from a man aged 18-30 years in good health. CDR3s include the opening cysteine and the closing phenylalanine or tryptophan. The D gene is left open where the match is weak. Some rows have no size entry. The others give once, few or many, or a class for an expanded clone.

abundance,j_gene,v_gene,d_gene,CDR3aa,CDR3nt
.,TRBJ2-7,TRBV5-1,.,CASSSTRITPTDEQYF,TGCGCCAGCAGCTCGACTAGGATCACCCCTACCGACGAGCAGTACTTC
once,TRBJ1-6,TRBV4-1,TRBD1,CASSQEDRDSYNSPLHF,TGCGCCAGCAGCCAAGAGGACAGGGACTCCTATAATTCACCCCTCCACTTT
.,TRBJ1-3,TRBV28,.,CASSPPQGRPLAIYF,TGTGCCAGCAGTCCTCCCCAGGGACGGCCTTTAGCCATATATTTT
.,TRBJ2-6,TRBV2,.,CASSAGGLGANVLTF,TGTGCCAGCAGCGCTGGGGGGCTTGGGGCCAACGTCCTGACTTTC
once,TRBJ1-5,TRBV30,.,CAWSPGGGQPQHF,TGTGCCTGGAGTCCAGGAGGCGGTCAGCCCCAGCATTTT
.,TRBJ2-3,TRBV5-5,TRBD2,CASSQHSGNGTDTQYF,TGTGCCAGCAGCCAACATAGCGGGAATGGCACAGATACGCAGTATTTT
few,TRBJ1-5,TRBV30,.,CAWSRVPGSQPQHF,TGTGCCTGGAGTCGGGTCCCTGGGAGTCAGCCCCAGCATTTT
.,TRBJ2-7,TRBV5-6,.,CASSLGLGVSYEQYF,TGTGCCAGCAGCTTGGGGTTAGGGGTGTCCTACGAGCAGTACTTC
.,TRBJ1-1,TRBV6-5,.,CASSQSGGRTFF,TGTGCCAGCAGCCAGTCCGGGGGGAGGACTTTCTTT
few,TRBJ1-1,TRBV21-1,.,CASSSRWGEYTEAFF,TGTGCCAGCAGCTCCCGTTGGGGGGAGTACACTGAAGCTTTCTTT
.,TRBJ1-4,TRBV19,.,CASSVAGLANEKLFF,TGTGCCAGTAGTGTCGCGGGGTTAGCTAATGAAAAACTGTTTTTT
once,TRBJ2-7,TRBV18,TRBD1,CASSPRPGQSSYEQYF,TGTGCCAGCTCGCCCAGGCCGGGACAGAGCTCCTACGAGCAGTACTTC
.,TRBJ2-2,TRBV7-2,TRBD2,CASNIAGGPGELFF,TGTGCCAGCAACATAGCGGGAGGGCCCGGGGAGCTGTTTTTT
.,TRBJ2-5,TRBV6-1,TRBD1,CASHRGRRQETQYF,TGTGCCAGCCACAGGGGGCGAAGGCAAGAGACCCAGTACTTC
once,TRBJ2-2,TRBV7-9,.,CASSPTGTNTGELFF,TGTGCCAGCAGCCCGACGGGCACTAACACCGGGGAGCTGTTTTTT
.,TRBJ2-1,TRBV2,TRBD1,CASSAFQGANEQFF,TGTGCCAGCAGTGCCTTTCAGGGGGCCAATGAGCAGTTCTTC